This T cell receptor beta chain is drawn from a study of identical twins' blood T cells. General study points: Shared CDR3 clonotype counts tracked mainly the product of cloneset sizes. Abundant TCRbeta CDR3s overlapped more between twins than with unrelated donors.

The germline V gene encodes CDR1 SGHAT and CDR2 FQNNGV. There are 14 residues in the CDR3. Trimming at V came to 5 bases and at J to 5 bases, leaving 7 bases not matched to a gene. Libraries were made from RNA as TCR cDNA, using a modified protocol. Via MiXCR, TCRdb re-called the 5' RACE reads, giving one row per CDR3 protein. The sample has roughly 380,000 distinct CDR3 sequences; about 28% are singletons. This clonotype was seen a handful of times. Its target is unknown. The receptor comes from a woman aged 18-49 years in good health. V gene TRBV11-2 combines with J gene TRBJ1-1; TRBD1 matches 8 bases. Sequencing was performed on PBMCs. The CDR3 region is CASSPQGGRTEAFF. CDR3 DNA sequence: TGTGCCAGCAGCCCACAGGGGGGGAGGACTGAAGCTTTCTTT.